Following are 4 T cell receptor beta chains from one sample sequenced in a study of tissue T cells after allogeneic stem cell transplantation. Only in-frame clones appear in the TCRdb table, and some are missing; sequencing was by immunoSEQ multiplex PCR. The sample yields about 4,000 clones, approximately 45% seen once. The time point denotes: mouse harvest day 14 after allogeneic transplant. Mouse grafts combined 10^7 T-cell-depleted bone marrow cells with 10^6 splenic CD5+ T cells. The sequencing sample was made of gut tissue. The receptors originated from a female BALB/c mouse given C57BL/6 T cells with graft-versus-host disease after an allogeneic hematopoietic cell transplant.

About this clone: The germline and genes are mouse ones. The missing CDR3 end, 1 residue past where the read stops, is filled in from the germline J gene. This chain links TRBV1 with TRBJ2-7, with unresolved D. Trimming removed 0 bases at V and 0 bases at J, with 12 bases between. CDR3 length: 16 residues. The V gene's germline CDR1 is NSQYPW and CDR2 LRSPGD (reference sequence). CDR3 sequence reads: CTCSADTGLSSYEQYF. The CDR3 bases that were read are TGCACCTGCAGTGCAGATACCGGCTTGAGCTCCTATGAACAGTAC.

This clone was seen more than once but under ten times. Each gene name is a mouse one. The missing CDR3 end, 1 residue past where the read stops, is filled in from the germline J gene. The chain has TRBV3 and TRBJ2-7; 10 bases match TRBD2. The J segment lost 1 base and the V segment lost 5 bases, leaving 5 bases of the junction unmatched. The germline V gene has CDR1 SNHLY and CDR2 FYNGKV (reference sequence). The CDR3 length is 15 residues. The CDR3 sequence: CASSPYWGGSYEQYF. The CDR3 bases that were read are TGTGCCAGCAGCCCCTACTGGGGGGGATCCTATGAACAGTAC.

In regard to this clone: This could be a read error, since a much larger clone is one nucleotide away. Mouse germline and gene names are used. Read coverage stops 1 residue before the CDR3 terminus; the germline J gene supplies the remainder. V gene TRBV19 combines with J gene TRBJ1-1; 7 bases line up with TRBD1. V lost 5 bases to trimming and J lost 0 bases; unmatched junction nucleotides: 4. Germline-derived CDR1 and CDR2 are FNHDT and SITEND (reference sequence). The CDR3 length is 14 residues. Incomplete CDR3 DNA: TGTGCCAGCAGCCTCGGGACAGCAAACACAGAAGTCTTC. Amino acids: CASSLGTANTEVF. The full CDR3 is CASSLGTANTEVFF.

This clone was observed a single time. The gene names given are mouse names. Read sequence stops 1 residue before the CDR3 end, and the germline J gene provides the missing end. The chain is built from TRBV26 and TRBJ1-5; D remains ambiguous. V lost 6 bases to trimming and J lost 3 bases, with 9 bases between them. Germline V gives CDR1 KGHPV, CDR2 FQNQEV (reference sequence). The CDR3 spans 13 residues. The chain's CDR3 is CASSSTVNQAPLF. The sequenced part of the CDR3 DNA is TGTGCCAGCAGCTCAACAGTCAACCAGGCTCCGCTT. Filled out from reference TRBV26 and TRBJ1-5, the complete variable domain reads NSKVIQTPRYLVKGQGQKAKMRCIPEKGHPVVFWYQQNKNNEFKFLINFQNQEVLQQIDMTEKRFSAECPSNSPCSLEIQSSEAGDSALYLCASSSTVNQAPLFGEGTRLSVL.